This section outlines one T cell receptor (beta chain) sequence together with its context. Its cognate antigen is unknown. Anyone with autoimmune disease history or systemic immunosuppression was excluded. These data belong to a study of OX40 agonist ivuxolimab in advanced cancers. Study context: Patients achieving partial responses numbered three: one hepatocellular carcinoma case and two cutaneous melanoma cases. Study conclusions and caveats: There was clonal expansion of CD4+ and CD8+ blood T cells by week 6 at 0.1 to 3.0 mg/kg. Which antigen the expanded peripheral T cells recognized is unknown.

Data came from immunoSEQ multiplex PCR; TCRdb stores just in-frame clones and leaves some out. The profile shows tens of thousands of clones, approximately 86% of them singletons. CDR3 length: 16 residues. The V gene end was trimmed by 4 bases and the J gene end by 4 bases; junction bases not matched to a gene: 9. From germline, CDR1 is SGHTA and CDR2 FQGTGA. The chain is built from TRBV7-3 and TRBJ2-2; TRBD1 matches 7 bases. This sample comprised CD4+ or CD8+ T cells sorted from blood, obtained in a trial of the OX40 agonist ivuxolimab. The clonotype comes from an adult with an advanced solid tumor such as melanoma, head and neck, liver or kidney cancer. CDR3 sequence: CASSSYQTGPTGELFF. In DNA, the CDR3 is TGTGCCAGCAGCTCCTACCAGACAGGGCCCACCGGGGAGCTGTTTTTT.